These T cell receptor beta chains were read from a single sample in a study of patients and donors after allogeneic stem cell transplantation. TCRdb recomputed calls from the RT-PCR reads with MiXCR, one row per CDR3 protein. This repertoire shows hundreds of thousands of distinct CDR3 sequences, roughly 15% found once; its top ten account for 11%. Sequenced: blood, either unsorted or a sorted T cell fraction (not recorded which). All receptors derive from a human donor who was either an allogeneic HSCT recipient or a stem cell or donor lymphocyte infusion donor (not recorded which). It is not recorded whose cells these are; they may come from a transplant donor. Each CDR3 is given with its conserved first and last residue. A D gene is named only where the DNA matches it firmly. Clone sizes are given selectively: once, few, many, or a class where the clone is expanded.

few	TRBV5-4	.	TRBJ1-1	CASSLGPGSPEAFF	TGTGCCAGCAGCTTGGGTCCGGGTAGCCCTGAAGCTTTCTTT
few	TRBV6-2/TRBV6-3	TRBD2	TRBJ2-3	CASRTAGGPTDTQYF	TGTGCCAGCAGGACGGCGGGGGGGCCCACAGATACGCAGTATTTT
.	TRBV30	.	TRBJ1-3	CAWSKAENTIYF	TGTGCCTGGAGTAAGGCTGAAAACACCATATATTTT
.	TRBV4-3	.	TRBJ1-5	CASSQDLGVPRQPQHF	TGCGCCAGCAGCCAAGATTTGGGTGTCCCTCGTCAGCCCCAGCATTTT
many	TRBV20-1	.	TRBJ1-1	CSARPKGASVMNTEAFF	TGCAGTGCTCGCCCGAAAGGGGCGTCGGTGATGAACACTGAAGCTTTCTTT
many	TRBV29-1	.	TRBJ2-1	CSVEIQGKTFNEQFF	TGCAGCGTTGAAATACAGGGAAAGACTTTTAATGAGCAGTTCTTC
many	TRBV1	.	TRBJ1-6	CTSSQAASNSPLHF	TGCACCAGCAGCCAAGCTGCTTCCAATTCACCCCTCCACTTT
few	TRBV20-1	TRBD1	TRBJ1-6	CSAPRDRGLYSPLHF	TGCAGTGCTCCCCGGGACAGGGGGCTGTATTCACCCCTCCACTTT
many	TRBV7-8	TRBD2	TRBJ2-5	CASSLAGLAGFFQYF	TGTGCCAGCAGCTTAGCAGGTCTAGCGGGATTCTTCCAGTACTTC
few	TRBV6-2/TRBV6-3	.	TRBJ2-5	CASSFKRRETQYF	TGTGCCAGCAGTTTCAAGCGGCGGGAGACCCAGTACTTC
many	TRBV2	TRBD2	TRBJ2-5	CASSRTSQETQYF	TGTGCCAGCAGCAGGACTAGCCAAGAGACCCAGTACTTC
.	TRBV12-3/TRBV12-4	.	TRBJ2-3	CASSRSPPATDTQYF	TGTGCCAGCAGTCGTAGCCCCCCGGCCACAGATACGCAGTATTTT
many	TRBV15	TRBD1	TRBJ1-4	CATSIAGTGSEKLFF	TGTGCCACCAGCATCGCCGGGACAGGGAGTGAAAAACTGTTTTTT
.	TRBV27	TRBD1	TRBJ1-6	CASRYRGSSPLHF	TGTGCCAGCAGGTACAGGGGAAGTTCTCCCCTCCACTTT
.	TRBV12-3/TRBV12-4	.	TRBJ2-1	CASSPLLTSVRQFF	TGTGCCAGCAGTCCCTTATTGACTAGTGTCAGGCAGTTCTTC
.	TRBV6-1	.	TRBJ1-6	CASSPGRSNSPLHF	TGTGCCAGCAGTCCGGGACGGAGTAATTCACCCCTCCACTTT
.	TRBV7-8	.	TRBJ1-2	CASSLGGEHGYTF	TGTGCCAGCAGCTTAGGAGGGGAACATGGCTACACCTTC
many	TRBV2	TRBD1	TRBJ1-5	CASITGTGVQPQHF	TGTGCCAGCATAACCGGGACAGGGGTTCAGCCCCAGCATTTT
.	TRBV29-1	.	TRBJ1-1	CSAAPPGGITEAFF	TGCAGCGCCGCCCCCCCCGGGGGCATCACTGAAGCTTTCTTT
few	TRBV7-6	.	TRBJ2-5	CASSLKVKETQYF	TGTGCCAGCAGCTTAAAGGTTAAGGAGACCCAGTACTTC
.	TRBV12-3/TRBV12-4	TRBD2	TRBJ2-1	CASSQAGGLGNEQFF	TGTGCCAGCAGTCAAGCGGGGGGGCTTGGAAATGAGCAGTTCTTC
.	TRBV19	.	TRBJ2-1	CARYWALICTNEQFF	TGTGCCAGATATTGGGCCCTTATATGCACCAATGAGCAGTTCTTC
few	TRBV4-3	.	TRBJ2-1	CASSQESVHGISYNEQFF	TGCGCCAGCAGCCAAGAGTCGGTACACGGGATCTCCTACAATGAGCAGTTCTTC
.	TRBV4-3	.	TRBJ2-7	CASSQDYSYEQYF	TGCGCCAGCAGCCAAGATTATTCCTACGAGCAGTACTTC
few	TRBV20-1	.	TRBJ2-3	CSATRGSDTQYF	TGCAGTGCTACCCGAGGGTCAGATACGCAGTATTTT
.	TRBV18	TRBD1	TRBJ1-2	CASSPKQGAEGYTF	TGTGCCAGCTCACCTAAGCAGGGGGCAGAAGGCTACACCTTC
.	TRBV20-1	.	TRBJ2-3	CSARGLGGTDTQYF	TGCAGTGCCAGGGGACTGGGGGGCACAGATACGCAGTATTTT
.	TRBV7-9	.	TRBJ2-3	CASSFAVSTDTQYF	TGTGCCAGCAGCTTTGCCGTAAGCACAGATACGCAGTATTTT
.	TRBV5-4	.	TRBJ2-3	CASSAEYGVDTQYF	TGTGCCAGCAGCGCCGAGTACGGCGTGGATACGCAGTATTTT
.	TRBV7-2	.	TRBJ2-3	CASSLEGGIADTQYF	TGTGCCAGCAGCTTAGAGGGGGGCATAGCAGATACGCAGTATTTT
many	TRBV29-1	.	TRBJ2-5	CSVDGRAVQETQYF	TGCAGCGTTGATGGTCGGGCAGTCCAAGAGACCCAGTACTTC
.	TRBV19	TRBD1	TRBJ1-1	CATRQGVETEAFF	TGTGCCACCCGACAGGGGGTCGAGACTGAAGCTTTCTTT
.	TRBV6-1	.	TRBJ2-7	CASTSGAPSYEQYF	TGTGCCAGCACCTCGGGAGCCCCCTCCTACGAGCAGTACTTC
few	TRBV6-1	.	TRBJ2-7	CASSEVGRTTYEQYF	TGTGCCAGCAGTGAAGTTGGCAGAACAACCTACGAGCAGTACTTC
.	TRBV6-1	TRBD2	TRBJ2-1	CASSDFSGGASNEQFF	TGTGCCAGCAGTGATTTTAGCGGGGGGGCTAGCAATGAGCAGTTCTTC
many	TRBV5-1	TRBD2	TRBJ2-2	CASKPGLAEHTGELFF	TGCGCCAGCAAACCAGGACTAGCGGAGCACACCGGGGAGCTGTTTTTT
few	TRBV5-4	.	TRBJ2-3	CASSLGQLPDTQYF	TGTGCCAGCAGCTTGGGACAGCTCCCGGATACGCAGTATTTT
.	TRBV5-1	.	TRBJ1-1	CASSPGAGNTEAFF	TGCGCCAGCAGCCCCGGGGCGGGGAACACTGAAGCTTTCTTT
few	TRBV5-1	TRBD2	TRBJ2-1	CASFLTSGTYNEQFF	TGCGCCAGCTTCCTGACTAGCGGGACCTACAATGAGCAGTTCTTC
.	TRBV20-1	.	TRBJ2-1	CSAEGPDSSYNEQFF	TGCAGTGCCGAGGGCCCCGACTCTTCCTACAATGAGCAGTTCTTC
.	TRBV7-8	TRBD2	TRBJ2-3	CASTTSGAGGSDTQYF	TGTGCCAGCACCACTTCGGGAGCGGGAGGATCAGATACGCAGTATTTT
.	TRBV7-6	TRBD2	TRBJ2-1	CASSFFGTSAHNEQFF	TGTGCCAGCAGCTTCTTCGGGACTAGCGCGCACAATGAGCAGTTCTTC
many	TRBV19	.	TRBJ2-1	CASSITGGREQFF	TGTGCCAGTAGTATAACCGGGGGTAGGGAGCAGTTCTTC
.	TRBV20-1	TRBD1	TRBJ1-1	CSARPQNRGPNTEAFF	TGCAGTGCTAGGCCTCAAAACAGGGGACCGAACACTGAAGCTTTCTTT
once	TRBV2	.	TRBJ1-4	CASSSGGATNEKLFF	TGTGCCAGCAGTAGCGGGGGGGCAACTAATGAAAAACTGTTTTTT
many	TRBV27	.	TRBJ1-4	CASSTRGGGVATNEKLFF	TGTGCCAGCAGTACCCGGGGGGGAGGGGTTGCAACTAATGAAAAACTGTTTTTT
many	TRBV20-1	.	TRBJ1-1	CSARDATGTEAFF	TGCAGTGCTAGAGATGCTACCGGCACTGAAGCTTTCTTT
few	TRBV7-2	.	TRBJ2-2	CASSLDDLLGAGELFF	TGTGCCAGCAGCTTGGACGACTTGTTAGGGGCCGGGGAGCTGTTTTTT
.	TRBV6-1	TRBD1	TRBJ2-7	CASSDRTGGKDEQYF	TGTGCCAGCAGTGATCGGACAGGGGGCAAGGACGAGCAGTACTTC
many	TRBV10-3	TRBD2	TRBJ2-1	CAISESLASGRNEQFF	TGTGCCATCAGTGAGTCTTTGGCTAGCGGGAGAAATGAGCAGTTCTTC
.	TRBV11-3	.	TRBJ2-5	CASSSRQEETQYF	TGTGCCAGCAGCTCCCGACAGGAAGAGACCCAGTACTTC
few	TRBV12-3/TRBV12-4	TRBD2	TRBJ2-2	CASTKELAGGGELFF	TGTGCCAGCACCAAAGAACTAGCGGGGGGCGGGGAGCTGTTTTTT
few	TRBV6-1	.	TRBJ2-1	CASSRGTYNEQFF	TGTGCCAGCAGTCGAGGAACCTACAATGAGCAGTTCTTC
.	TRBV18	.	TRBJ2-7	CASSPMQTLLEQYF	TGTGCCAGCTCACCCATGCAAACTCTACTCGAGCAGTACTTC